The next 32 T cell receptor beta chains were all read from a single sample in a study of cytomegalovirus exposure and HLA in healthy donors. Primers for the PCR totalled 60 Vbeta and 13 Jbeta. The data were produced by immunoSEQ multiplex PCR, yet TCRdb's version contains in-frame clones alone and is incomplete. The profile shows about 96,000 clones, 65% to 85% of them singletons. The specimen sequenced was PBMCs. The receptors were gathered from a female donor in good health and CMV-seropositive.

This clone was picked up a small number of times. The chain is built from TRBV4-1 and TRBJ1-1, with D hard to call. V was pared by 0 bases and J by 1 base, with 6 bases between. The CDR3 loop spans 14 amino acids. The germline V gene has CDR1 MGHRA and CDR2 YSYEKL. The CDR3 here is CASSQDRGNTEAFF. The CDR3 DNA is TGCGCCAGCAGCCAAGATAGAGGGAACACTGAAGCTTTCTTT.

The CDR3: CASTDTENTEAFF. In DNA form, the CDR3 reads TGTGCCAGCACGGACACCGAGAACACTGAAGCTTTCTTT. The chain has TRBV6-1 and TRBJ1-1; a possible D gene is TRBD1 (5 bases). Germline CDR1 and CDR2: MNHNS and SASEGT. The CDR3 consists of 13 residues. With 7 bases removed from V and 1 base from J, the gap between germline ends came to 10 bases.

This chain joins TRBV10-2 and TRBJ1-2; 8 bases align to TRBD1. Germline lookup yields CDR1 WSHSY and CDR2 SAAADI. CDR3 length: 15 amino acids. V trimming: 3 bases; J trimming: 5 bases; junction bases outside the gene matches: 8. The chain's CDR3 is CASSDGQGARYGYTF. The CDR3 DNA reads TGCGCCAGCAGTGACGGGCAGGGGGCGAGGTATGGCTACACCTTC.

This chain's CDR3 is CASSPLGSFSTDTQYF. For the CDR3, the DNA is TGCGCCAGCAGCCCCCTGGGTAGCTTCAGCACAGATACGCAGTATTTT. The genes are TRBV4-1 and TRBJ2-3; D remains ambiguous. Germline V gene lookup returns CDR1 MGHRA and CDR2 YSYEKL. V lost 4 bases, J lost 0 bases, and 14 bases lay in between. The CDR3 sequence is 16 residues long.

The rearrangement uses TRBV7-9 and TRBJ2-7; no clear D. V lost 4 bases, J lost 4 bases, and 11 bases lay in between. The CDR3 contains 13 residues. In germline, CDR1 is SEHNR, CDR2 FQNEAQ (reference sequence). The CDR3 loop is CASSWVGEYEQYF. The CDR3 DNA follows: TGTGCCAGCAGCTGGGTCGGAGAGTACGAGCAGTACTTC.

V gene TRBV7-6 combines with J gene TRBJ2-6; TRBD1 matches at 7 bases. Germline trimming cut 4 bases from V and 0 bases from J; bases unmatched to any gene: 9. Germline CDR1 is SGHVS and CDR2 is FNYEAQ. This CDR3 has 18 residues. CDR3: CASSWSRGLRSGANVLTF. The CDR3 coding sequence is TGTGCCAGCAGCTGGTCGAGGGGGCTCCGCTCTGGGGCCAACGTCCTGACTTTC.

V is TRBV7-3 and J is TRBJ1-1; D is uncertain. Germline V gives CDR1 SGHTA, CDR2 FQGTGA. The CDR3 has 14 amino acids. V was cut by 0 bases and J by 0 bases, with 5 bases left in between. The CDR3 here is CASSLTSVNTEAFF. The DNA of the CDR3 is TGTGCCAGCAGCTTAACATCAGTGAACACTGAAGCTTTCTTT.

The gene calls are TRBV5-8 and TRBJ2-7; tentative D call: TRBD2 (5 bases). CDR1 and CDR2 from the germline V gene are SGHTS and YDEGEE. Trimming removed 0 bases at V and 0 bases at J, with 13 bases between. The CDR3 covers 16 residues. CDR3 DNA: TGTGCCAGCAGCTTGGGCGGGCCCCCCTACTCCTACGAGCAGTACTTC. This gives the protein CASSLGGPPYSYEQYF.

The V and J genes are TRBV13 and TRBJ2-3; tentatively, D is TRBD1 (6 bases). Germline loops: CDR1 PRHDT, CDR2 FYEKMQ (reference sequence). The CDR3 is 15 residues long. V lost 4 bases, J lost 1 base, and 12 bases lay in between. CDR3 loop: CASSSQGPGTDTQYF. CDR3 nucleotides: TGTGCCAGCAGCTCCCAGGGGCCCGGCACAGATACGCAGTATTTT.

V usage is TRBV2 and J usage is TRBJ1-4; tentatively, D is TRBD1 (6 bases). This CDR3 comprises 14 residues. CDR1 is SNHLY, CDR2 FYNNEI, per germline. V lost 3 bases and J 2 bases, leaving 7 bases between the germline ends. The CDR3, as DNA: TGTGCCAGCAGTGAGCAGGGGACTAATGAAAAACTGTTTTTT. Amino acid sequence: CASSEQGTNEKLFF.

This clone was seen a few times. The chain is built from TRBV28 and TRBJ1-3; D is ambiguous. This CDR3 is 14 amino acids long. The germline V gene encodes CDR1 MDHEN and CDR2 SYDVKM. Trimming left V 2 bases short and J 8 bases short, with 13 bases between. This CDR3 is CASSLIGEQHTIYF. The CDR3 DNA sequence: TGTGCCAGCAGTTTAATCGGGGAACAGCACACCATATATTTT. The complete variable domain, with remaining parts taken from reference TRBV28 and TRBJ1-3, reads DVKVTQSSRYLVKRTGEKVFLECVQDMDHENMFWYRQDPGLGLRLIYFSYDVKMKEKGDIPEGYSVSREKKERFSLILESASTNQTSMYLCASSLIGEQHTIYFGEGSWLTVV.

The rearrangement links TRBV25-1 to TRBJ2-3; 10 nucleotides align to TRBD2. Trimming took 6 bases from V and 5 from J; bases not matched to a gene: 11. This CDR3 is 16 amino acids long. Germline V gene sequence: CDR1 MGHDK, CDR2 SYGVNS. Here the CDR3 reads CASSSSTAGGKDTQYF. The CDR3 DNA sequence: TGTGCCAGCAGCTCCTCTACAGCGGGAGGGAAAGATACGCAGTATTTT.

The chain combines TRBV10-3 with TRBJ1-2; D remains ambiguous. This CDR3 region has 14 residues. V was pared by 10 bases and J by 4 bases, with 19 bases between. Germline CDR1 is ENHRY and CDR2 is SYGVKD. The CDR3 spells CASSPQSLPYGYTF. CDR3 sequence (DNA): TGTGCCAGTAGCCCTCAGTCTCTTCCCTATGGCTACACCTTC.

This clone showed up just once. CDR3 sequence: CASSYSLRVNTEAFF. CDR3 in DNA: TGTGCCAGCAGTTACTCCCTCCGAGTGAACACTGAAGCTTTCTTT. The chain joins TRBV6-6 to TRBJ1-1; D is unclear. The germline V gene has CDR1 MNHNY and CDR2 SVGAGI (reference sequence). The CDR3 length is 15 residues. V was trimmed by 0 bases and J by 0 bases, leaving 8 bases between them.

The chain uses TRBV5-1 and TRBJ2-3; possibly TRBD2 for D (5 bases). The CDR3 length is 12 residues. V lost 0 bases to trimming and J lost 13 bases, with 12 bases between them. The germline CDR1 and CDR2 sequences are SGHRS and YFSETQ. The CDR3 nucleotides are TGCGCCAGCAGCTTGGCCAGCGGAACGAAGTATTTT. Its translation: CASSLASGTKYF.

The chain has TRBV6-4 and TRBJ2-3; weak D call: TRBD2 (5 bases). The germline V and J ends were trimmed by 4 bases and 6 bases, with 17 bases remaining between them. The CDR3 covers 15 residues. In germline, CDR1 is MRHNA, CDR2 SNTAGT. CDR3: CASSGNGGEEDTQYF. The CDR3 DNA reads TGTGCCAGCAGTGGAAATGGAGGAGAGGAGGATACGCAGTATTTT.

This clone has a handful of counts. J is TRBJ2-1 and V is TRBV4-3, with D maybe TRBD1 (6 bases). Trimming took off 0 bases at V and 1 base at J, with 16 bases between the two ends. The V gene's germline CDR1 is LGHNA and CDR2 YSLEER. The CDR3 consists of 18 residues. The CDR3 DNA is TGCGCCAGCAGCCAAGAATCCGGGACACGGATGTCCTACAATGAGCAGTTCTTC. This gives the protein CASSQESGTRMSYNEQFF.

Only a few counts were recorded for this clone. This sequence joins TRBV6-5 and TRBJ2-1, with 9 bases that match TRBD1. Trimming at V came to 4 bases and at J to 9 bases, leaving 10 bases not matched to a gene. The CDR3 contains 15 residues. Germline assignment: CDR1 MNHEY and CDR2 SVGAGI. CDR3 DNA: TGTGCCAGCAGTTTCGTGACAGGGGGTTTGGGTGAGCAGTTCTTC. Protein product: CASSFVTGGLGEQFF.

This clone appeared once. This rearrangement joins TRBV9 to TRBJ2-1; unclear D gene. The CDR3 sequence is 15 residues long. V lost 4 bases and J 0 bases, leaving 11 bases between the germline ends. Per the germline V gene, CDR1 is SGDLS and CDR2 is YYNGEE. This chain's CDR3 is CASSPAALSYNEQFF. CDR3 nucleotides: TGTGCCAGCAGCCCGGCAGCGCTCTCCTACAATGAGCAGTTCTTC.

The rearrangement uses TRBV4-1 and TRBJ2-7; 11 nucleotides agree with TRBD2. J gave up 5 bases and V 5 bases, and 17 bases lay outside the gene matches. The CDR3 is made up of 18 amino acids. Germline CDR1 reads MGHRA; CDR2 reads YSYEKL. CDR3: CASSEKAPTPGLADEQYF. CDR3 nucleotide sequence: TGCGCCAGCAGCGAAAAGGCCCCTACTCCGGGACTAGCGGACGAGCAGTACTTC.

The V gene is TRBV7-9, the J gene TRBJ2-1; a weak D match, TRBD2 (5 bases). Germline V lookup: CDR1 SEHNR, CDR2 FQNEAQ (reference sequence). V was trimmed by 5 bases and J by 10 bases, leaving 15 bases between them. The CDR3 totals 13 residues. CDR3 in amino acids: CASSQWTGVEQFF. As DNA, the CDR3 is TGTGCCAGCAGCCAATGGACTGGGGTGGAGCAGTTCTTC. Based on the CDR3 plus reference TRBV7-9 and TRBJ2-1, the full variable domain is DTGVSQNPRHKITKRGQNVTFRCDPISEHNRLYWYRQTLGQGPEFLTYFQNEAQLEKSRLLSDRFSAERPKGSFSTLEIQRTEQGDSAMYLCASSQWTGVEQFFGPGTRLTVL.

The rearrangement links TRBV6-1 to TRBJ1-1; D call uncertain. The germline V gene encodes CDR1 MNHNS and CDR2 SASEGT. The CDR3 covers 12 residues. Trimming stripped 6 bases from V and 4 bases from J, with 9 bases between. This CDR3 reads CASREGFTEAFF. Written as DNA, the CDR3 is TGTGCCAGCAGAGAGGGTTTCACTGAAGCTTTCTTT.

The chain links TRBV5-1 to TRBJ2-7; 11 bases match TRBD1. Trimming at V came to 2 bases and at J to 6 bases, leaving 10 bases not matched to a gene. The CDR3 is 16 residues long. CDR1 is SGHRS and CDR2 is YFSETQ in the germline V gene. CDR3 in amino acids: CASSLRPGQGDGEQYF. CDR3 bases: TGCGCCAGCAGCTTAAGACCGGGACAGGGGGACGGCGAGCAGTACTTC.

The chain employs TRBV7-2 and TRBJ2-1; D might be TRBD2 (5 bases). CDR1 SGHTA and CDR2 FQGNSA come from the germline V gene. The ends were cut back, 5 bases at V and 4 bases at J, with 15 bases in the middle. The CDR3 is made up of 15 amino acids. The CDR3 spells CASSPPGSRYNEQFF. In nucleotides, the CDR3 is TGTGCCAGCAGCCCCCCGGGGTCCCGATACAATGAGCAGTTCTTC.

CDR3 sequence: CASSLRDRMNTEAFF. The DNA of the CDR3 is TGTGCCAGCAGCCTGCGGGACAGAATGAACACTGAAGCTTTCTTT. The chain joins TRBV7-2 to TRBJ1-1; TRBD1 aligns across 7 bases. The CDR3 spans 15 residues. Germline V gene data show CDR1 as SGHTA and CDR2 as FQGNSA. Trimming removed 5 bases from V and 0 bases from J; junction bases left unmatched: 6.

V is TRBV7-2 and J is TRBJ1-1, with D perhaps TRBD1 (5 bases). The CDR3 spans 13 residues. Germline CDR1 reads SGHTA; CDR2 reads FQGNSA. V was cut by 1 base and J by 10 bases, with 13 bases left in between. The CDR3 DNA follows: TGTGCCAGCAGCTTAGATCAGGGCTCTGGAGCTTTCTTT. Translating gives CASSLDQGSGAFF.

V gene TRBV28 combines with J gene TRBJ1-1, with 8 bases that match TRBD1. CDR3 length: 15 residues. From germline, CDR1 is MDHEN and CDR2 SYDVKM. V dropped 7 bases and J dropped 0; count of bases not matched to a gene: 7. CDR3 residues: CASTGGPGMNTEAFF. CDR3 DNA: TGTGCCAGCACAGGGGGCCCCGGGATGAACACTGAAGCTTTCTTT.

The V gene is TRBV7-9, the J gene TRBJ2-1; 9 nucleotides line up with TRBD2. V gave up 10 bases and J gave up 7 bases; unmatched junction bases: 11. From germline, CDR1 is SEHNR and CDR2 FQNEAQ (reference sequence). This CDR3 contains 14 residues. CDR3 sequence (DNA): TGTGCCATCGTGACTAGCGGCCCCCCAAATGAGCAGTTCTTC. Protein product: CAIVTSGPPNEQFF.

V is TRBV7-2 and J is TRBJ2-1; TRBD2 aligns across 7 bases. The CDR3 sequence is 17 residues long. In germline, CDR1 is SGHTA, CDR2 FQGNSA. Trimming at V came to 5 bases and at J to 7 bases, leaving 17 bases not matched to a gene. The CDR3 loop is CASSRPTDSGYLNEQFF. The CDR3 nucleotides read TGTGCCAGCAGCCGCCCAACCGATAGCGGGTATCTGAATGAGCAGTTCTTC.

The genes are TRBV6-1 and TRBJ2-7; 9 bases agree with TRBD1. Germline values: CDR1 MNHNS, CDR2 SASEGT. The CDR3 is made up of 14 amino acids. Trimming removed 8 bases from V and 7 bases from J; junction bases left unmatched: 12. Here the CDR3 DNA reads TGTGCCAGCCGGGGGACAGGGCGGAACGTAGAGCAGTACTTC. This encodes CASRGTGRNVEQYF.

The CDR3, as DNA: TGTGCCAGCAGCTCTCAACCTACTCAACAGGAAAAACTGTTTTTT. Encoded protein: CASSSQPTQQEKLFF. The chain recombines TRBV7-2 with TRBJ1-4; D unresolved. The CDR3 covers 15 residues. V was pared by 4 bases and J by 8 bases, with 17 bases between. Germline V CDR1 and CDR2: SGHTA, FQGNSA. The full variable domain, rest sourced from reference TRBV7-2 and TRBJ1-4, is GAGVSQSPSNKVTEKGKDVELRCDPISGHTALYWYRQSLGQGLEFLIYFQGNSAPDKSGLPSDRFSAERTGGSVSTLTIQRTQQEDSAVYLCASSSQPTQQEKLFFGSGTQLSVL.

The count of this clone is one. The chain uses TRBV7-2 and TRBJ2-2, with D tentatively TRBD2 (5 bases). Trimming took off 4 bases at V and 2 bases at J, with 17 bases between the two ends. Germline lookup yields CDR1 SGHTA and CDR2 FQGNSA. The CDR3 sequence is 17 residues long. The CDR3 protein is CASSSPSWTENTGELFF. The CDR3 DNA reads TGTGCCAGCAGCTCCCCGAGTTGGACTGAAAACACCGGGGAGCTGTTTTTT.